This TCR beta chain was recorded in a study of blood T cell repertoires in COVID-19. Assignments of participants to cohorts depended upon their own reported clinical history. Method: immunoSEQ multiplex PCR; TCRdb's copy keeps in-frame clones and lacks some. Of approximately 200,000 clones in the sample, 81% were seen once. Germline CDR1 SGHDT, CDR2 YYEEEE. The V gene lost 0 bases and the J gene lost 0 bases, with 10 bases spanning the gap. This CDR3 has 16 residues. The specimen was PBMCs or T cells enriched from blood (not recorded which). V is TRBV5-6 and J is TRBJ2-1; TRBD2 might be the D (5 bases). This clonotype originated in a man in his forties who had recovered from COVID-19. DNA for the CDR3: TGTGCCAGCAGCTTGGAACTAGATAGCTCCTACAATGAGCAGTTCTTC. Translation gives CASSLELDSSYNEQFF.